These 11 T cell receptor beta chains were sequenced from one sample in a study of beta chain features in type 1 diabetes (dated by TCRdb to 2016 to 2018). Their recognized antigens are unknown. Libraries were made using the immunoSEQ multiplex PCR assay. All of the isolated RNA was reverse transcribed with the High Capacity cDNA Reverse Transcription Kit, so expressed TCRB transcripts were sequenced. TCRdb's version of the immuneACCESS table is confined to in-frame rearrangements and falls short of the full clone set. An unresolved V gene accounts for under half of the shortfall where checked; the remainder is of unknown origin. The sample table lists 300,000 to 450,000 clones, over 10% of them with a count of one. About 0.01% of the sample lies in the top ten. Here is what the overall study found, with its caveats: A moderate but significant shortening of TCRB CDR3 length was observed in type 1 diabetes patients in all four CD4+ subsets.

Material: naive CD4+ T cells from blood. Reading the label with the study, this specimen's cell subset or site is: true naive CD4+ T cells. These receptors were collected from a woman aged 18-29 years with type 1 diabetes.

This clone has only a few counts. The J gene is TRBJ2-7, the V gene TRBV11-1, with a tentative D call TRBD2 (7 bases). In germline, CDR1 is SGHAT, CDR2 FQDESV (reference sequence). CDR3 size: 14 residues. V lost 5 bases to trimming and J lost 3 bases, with 14 bases between them. The CDR3 sequence: CASSDPRGHYEQYF. Written as DNA, the CDR3 is TGTGCCAGCAGCGATCCGCGGGGGCACTACGAGCAGTACTTC. The variable domain in full, with the rest retrieved from reference TRBV11-1 and TRBJ2-7, is EAEVAQSPRYKITEKSQAVAFWCDPISGHATLYWYRQILGQGPELLVQFQDESVVDDSQLPKDRFSAERLKGVDSTLKIQPAELGDSAMYLCASSDPRGHYEQYFGPGTRLTVT.

This clone occurred a few times. The V gene is TRBV9, the J gene TRBJ2-3, with D possibly being TRBD2 (6 bases). Germline assignment: CDR1 SGDLS and CDR2 YYNGEE. The V and J ends lost 2 bases and 1 base respectively, with 11 bases between them. The CDR3 spans 15 residues. CDR3 nucleotide sequence: TGTGCCAGCAGCGTCCTCACGGGAGGCACAGATACGCAGTATTTT. Its translation: CASSVLTGGTDTQYF.

The chain couples TRBV5-1 to TRBJ1-2, with TRBD1 as a possible D gene (5 bases). CDR1 and CDR2 from the germline V gene are SGHRS and YFSETQ. CDR3 length: 14 amino acids. Deletions cut 2 bases from V and 8 bases from J, with 16 bases between. In DNA form, the CDR3 reads TGCGCCAGCAGCTTCGGGCAGGCAAGGGGCGGCTACACCTTC. It yields the protein CASSFGQARGGYTF.

The chain carries TRBV5-6 and TRBJ2-1; D remains ambiguous. The germline V gene encodes CDR1 SGHDT and CDR2 YYEEEE. V was clipped by 1 base and J by 4 bases, with 12 bases between them. There are 15 residues in the CDR3. The CDR3 spells CASSLILTTYNEQFF. CDR3 coding DNA: TGTGCCAGCAGCTTGATACTGACGACTTACAATGAGCAGTTCTTC.

This chain's CDR3 is CAGQGGEKLFF. The DNA of the CDR3 is TGTGCCGGGCAGGGGGGAGAAAAACTGTTTTTT. This sequence joins TRBV7-9 and TRBJ1-4, with 7 nucleotides matching TRBD1. The germline V gene has CDR1 SEHNR and CDR2 FQNEAQ (reference sequence). The CDR3 has 11 amino acids. J gave up 8 bases and V 11 bases, and 5 bases lay outside the gene matches.

V gene TRBV5-1 combines with J gene TRBJ2-3, with 10 bases identical to TRBD2. The V and J ends lost 0 bases and 1 base, in that order; junction bases with no gene match: 5. Germline V gene data show CDR1 as SGHRS and CDR2 as YFSETQ. This CDR3 is built from 17 residues. The chain's CDR3 is CASSLDPTSGGTDTQYF. For the CDR3, the DNA is TGCGCCAGCAGCTTGGATCCTACTAGCGGGGGCACAGATACGCAGTATTTT.

This clone was seen more than once but under ten times. This chain joins TRBV5-1 and TRBJ2-5; D is undetermined. The CDR3 is made up of 15 amino acids. Germline lookup yields CDR1 SGHRS and CDR2 YFSETQ. Trimming cost V 4 bases and J 1 base, with 14 bases left between them. CDR3 amino acids: CASSPTAGTQETQYF. Written as DNA, the CDR3 is TGCGCCAGCAGCCCCACAGCAGGAACCCAAGAGACCCAGTACTTC.

This clone was seen only a few times. The chain is built from TRBV9 and TRBJ2-2; D remains ambiguous. This CDR3 comprises 15 residues. The ends were cut back, 0 bases at V and 0 bases at J, with 6 bases in the middle. Looked up from germline, CDR1 is SGDLS and CDR2 is YYNGEE. CDR3 amino acids: CASSVGLANTGELFF. The CDR3 DNA sequence: TGTGCCAGCAGCGTAGGTCTAGCGAACACCGGGGAGCTGTTTTTT.

This chain's CDR3 is CARIGGQYF. CDR3 coding DNA: TGTGCCAGGATCGGTGGGCAGTACTTC. This chain links TRBV28 with TRBJ2-7; D remains ambiguous. V lost 9 bases to trimming and J lost 9 bases, with 9 bases between them. The CDR3 loop spans 9 amino acids. In germline, CDR1 is MDHEN, CDR2 SYDVKM.

This clone was picked up a small number of times. This chain uses TRBV20-1 with TRBJ2-7; possible D gene TRBD2, 5 bases. Germline-derived CDR1 and CDR2 are DFQATT and SNEGSKA (reference sequence). V was trimmed by 6 bases and J by 2 bases, leaving 8 bases between them. This CDR3 has 11 amino acids. The CDR3 bases are TGCAGTGCAGGGCGGGCCTACGAGCAGTACTTC. Translating gives CSAGRAYEQYF.

This clone was detected a few times. The chain carries TRBV10-3 and TRBJ1-2; D not certain. Germline CDR1 ENHRY, CDR2 SYGVKD. V lost 1 base, J lost 6 bases, and 12 bases lay in between. This CDR3 comprises 14 residues. The DNA of the CDR3 is TGTGCCATCAGTGAGTTAACGGGAGGTCATGGCTACACCTTC. Translated, it gives CAISELTGGHGYTF.